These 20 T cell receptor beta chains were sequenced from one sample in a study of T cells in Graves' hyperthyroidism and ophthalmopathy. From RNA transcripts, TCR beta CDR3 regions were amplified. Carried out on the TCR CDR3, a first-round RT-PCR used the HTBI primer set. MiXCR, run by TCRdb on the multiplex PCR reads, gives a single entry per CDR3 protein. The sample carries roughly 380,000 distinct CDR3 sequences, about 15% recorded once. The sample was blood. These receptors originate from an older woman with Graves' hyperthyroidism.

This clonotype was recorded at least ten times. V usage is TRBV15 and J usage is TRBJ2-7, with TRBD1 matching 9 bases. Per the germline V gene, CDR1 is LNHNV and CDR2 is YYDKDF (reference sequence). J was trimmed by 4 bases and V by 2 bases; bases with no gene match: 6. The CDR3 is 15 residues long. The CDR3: CATSRLETGGYEQYF. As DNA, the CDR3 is TGTGCCACCAGCAGACTGGAGACAGGGGGTTACGAGCAGTACTTC.

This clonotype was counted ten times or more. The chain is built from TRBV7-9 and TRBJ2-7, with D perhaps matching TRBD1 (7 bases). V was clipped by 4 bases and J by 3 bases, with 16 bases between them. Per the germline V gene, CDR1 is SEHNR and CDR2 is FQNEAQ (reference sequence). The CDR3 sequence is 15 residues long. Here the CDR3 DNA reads TGTGCCAGCAGCTCCCGGGGGACAGCCCTCTACGAGCAGTACTTC. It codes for CASSSRGTALYEQYF. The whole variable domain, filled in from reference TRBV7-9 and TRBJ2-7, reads DTGVSQNPRHKITKRGQNVTFRCDPISEHNRLYWYRQTLGQGPEFLTYFQNEAQLEKSRLLSDRFSAERPKGSFSTLEIQRTEQGDSAMYLCASSSRGTALYEQYFGPGTRLTVT.

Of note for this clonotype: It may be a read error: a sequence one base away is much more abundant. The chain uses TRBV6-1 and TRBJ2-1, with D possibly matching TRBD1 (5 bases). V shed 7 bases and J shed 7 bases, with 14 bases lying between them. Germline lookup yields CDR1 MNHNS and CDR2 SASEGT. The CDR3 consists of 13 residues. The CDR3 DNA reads TGTGCCAGCAATGGGGCCGGGCGGAATGAGCAGTTCTTC. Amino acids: CASNGAGRNEQFF.

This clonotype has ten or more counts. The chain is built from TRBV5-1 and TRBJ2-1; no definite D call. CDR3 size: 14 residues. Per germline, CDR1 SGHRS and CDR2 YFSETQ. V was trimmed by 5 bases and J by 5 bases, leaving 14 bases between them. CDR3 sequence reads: CASRGWGSHNEQFF. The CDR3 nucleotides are TGCGCCAGCAGGGGGTGGGGTTCCCACAATGAGCAGTTCTTC.

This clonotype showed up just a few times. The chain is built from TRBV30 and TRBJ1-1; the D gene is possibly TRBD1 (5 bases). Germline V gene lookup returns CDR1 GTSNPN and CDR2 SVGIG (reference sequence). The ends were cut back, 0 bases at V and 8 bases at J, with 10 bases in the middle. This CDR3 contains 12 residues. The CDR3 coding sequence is TGTGCCTGGAGTGTACTCAGGACAGAAGCTTTCTTT. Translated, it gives CAWSVLRTEAFF. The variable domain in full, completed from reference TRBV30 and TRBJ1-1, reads SQTIHQWPATLVQPVGSPLSLECTVEGTSNPNLYWYRQAAGRGLQLLFYSVGIGQISSEVPQNLSASRPQDRQFILSSKKLLLSDSGFYLCAWSVLRTEAFFGQGTRLTVV.

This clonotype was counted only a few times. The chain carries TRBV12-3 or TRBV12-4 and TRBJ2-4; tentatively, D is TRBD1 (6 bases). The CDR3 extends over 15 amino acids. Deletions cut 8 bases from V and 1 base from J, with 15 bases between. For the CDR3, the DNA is TGTGCCAGCCGGTGGACAGCTTCTGCCAAAAACATTCAGTACTTC. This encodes CASRWTASAKNIQYF.

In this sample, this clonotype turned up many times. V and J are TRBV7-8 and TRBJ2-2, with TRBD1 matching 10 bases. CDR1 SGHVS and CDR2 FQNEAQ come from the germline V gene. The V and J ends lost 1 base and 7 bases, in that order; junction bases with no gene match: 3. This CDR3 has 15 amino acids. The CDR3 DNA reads TGTGCCAGCAGCTTAGGGGACAGGGGTGGCGGGGAGCTGTTTTTT. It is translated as CASSLGDRGGGELFF.

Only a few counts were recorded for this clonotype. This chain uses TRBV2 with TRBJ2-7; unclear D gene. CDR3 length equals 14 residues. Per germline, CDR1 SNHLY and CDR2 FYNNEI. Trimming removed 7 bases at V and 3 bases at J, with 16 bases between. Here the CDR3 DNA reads TGTGCCAGCACGGTAGCTCTTTTTGGCTACGAGCAGTACTTC. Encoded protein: CASTVALFGYEQYF.

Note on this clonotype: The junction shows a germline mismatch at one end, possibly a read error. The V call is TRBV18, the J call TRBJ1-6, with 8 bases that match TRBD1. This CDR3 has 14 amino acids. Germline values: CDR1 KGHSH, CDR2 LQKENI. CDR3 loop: CASSPGQGNSRLHF. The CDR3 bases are TGTGCCAGCTCACCCGGACAGGGTAATTCACGCCTCCACTTT.

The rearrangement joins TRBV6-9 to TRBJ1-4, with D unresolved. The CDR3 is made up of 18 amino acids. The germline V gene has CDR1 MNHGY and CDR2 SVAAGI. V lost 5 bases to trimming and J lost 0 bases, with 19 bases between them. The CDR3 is CASSAEQSGAATNEKLFF. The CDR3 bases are TGTGCCAGCAGTGCTGAGCAAAGTGGAGCTGCAACTAATGAAAAACTGTTTTTT.

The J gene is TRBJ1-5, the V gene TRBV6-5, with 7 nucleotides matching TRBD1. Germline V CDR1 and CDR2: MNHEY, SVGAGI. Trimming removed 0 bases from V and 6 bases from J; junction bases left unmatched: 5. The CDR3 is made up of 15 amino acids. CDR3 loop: CASSYSVAGGQPQHF. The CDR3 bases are TGTGCCAGCAGTTACTCGGTGGCAGGGGGTCAGCCCCAGCATTTT.

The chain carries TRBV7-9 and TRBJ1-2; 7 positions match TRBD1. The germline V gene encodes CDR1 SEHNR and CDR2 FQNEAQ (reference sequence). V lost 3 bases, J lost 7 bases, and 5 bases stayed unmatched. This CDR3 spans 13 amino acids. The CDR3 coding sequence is TGTGCCAGCAGCTTTAGGACAGGTTTTGGCTACACCTTC. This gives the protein CASSFRTGFGYTF. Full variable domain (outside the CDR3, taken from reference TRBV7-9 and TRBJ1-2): DTGVSQNPRHKITKRGQNVTFRCDPISEHNRLYWYRQTLGQGPEFLTYFQNEAQLEKSRLLSDRFSAERPKGSFSTLEIQRTEQGDSAMYLCASSFRTGFGYTFGSGTRLTVV.

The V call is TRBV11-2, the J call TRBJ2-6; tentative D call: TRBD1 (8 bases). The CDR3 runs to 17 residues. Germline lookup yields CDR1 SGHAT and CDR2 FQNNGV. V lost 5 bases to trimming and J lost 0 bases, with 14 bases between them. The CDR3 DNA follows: TGTGCCAGCAGCCCAACAGGGGGGGGCTCTGGGGCCAACGTCCTGACTTTC. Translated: CASSPTGGGSGANVLTF.

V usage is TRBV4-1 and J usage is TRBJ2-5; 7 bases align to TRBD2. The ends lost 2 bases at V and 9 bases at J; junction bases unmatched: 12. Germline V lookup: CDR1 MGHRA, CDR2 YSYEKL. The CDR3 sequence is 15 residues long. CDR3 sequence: CASSQLREVNFPQYF. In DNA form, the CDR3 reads TGCGCCAGCAGCCAACTCCGGGAGGTTAACTTTCCCCAGTACTTC.

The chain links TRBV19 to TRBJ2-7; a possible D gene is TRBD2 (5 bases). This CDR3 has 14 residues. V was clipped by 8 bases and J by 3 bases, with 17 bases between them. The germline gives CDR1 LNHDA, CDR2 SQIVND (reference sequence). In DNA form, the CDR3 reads TGTGCCAGTGGCTCCGGGCGCGCGGGCTACGAGCAGTACTTC. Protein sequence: CASGSGRAGYEQYF. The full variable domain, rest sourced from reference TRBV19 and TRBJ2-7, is DGGITQSPKYLFRKEGQNVTLSCEQNLNHDAMYWYRQDPGQGLRLIYYSQIVNDFQKGDIAEGYSVSREKKESFPLTVTSAQKNPTAFYLCASGSGRAGYEQYFGPGTRLTVT.

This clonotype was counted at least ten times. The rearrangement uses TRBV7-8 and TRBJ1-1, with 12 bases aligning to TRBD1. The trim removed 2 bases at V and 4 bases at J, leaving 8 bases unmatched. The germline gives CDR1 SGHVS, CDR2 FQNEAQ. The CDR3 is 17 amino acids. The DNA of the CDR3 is TGTGCCAGCAGCTTAAGTTGGGGACAGGGGGCGATCACTGAAGCTTTCTTT. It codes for CASSLSWGQGAITEAFF.

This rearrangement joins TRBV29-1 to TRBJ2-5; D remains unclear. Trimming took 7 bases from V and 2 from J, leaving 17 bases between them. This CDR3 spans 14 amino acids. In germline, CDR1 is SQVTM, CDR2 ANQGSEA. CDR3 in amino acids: CSAAVTRLQETQYF. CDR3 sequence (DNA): TGCAGCGCGGCTGTGACACGGCTGCAAGAGACCCAGTACTTC.

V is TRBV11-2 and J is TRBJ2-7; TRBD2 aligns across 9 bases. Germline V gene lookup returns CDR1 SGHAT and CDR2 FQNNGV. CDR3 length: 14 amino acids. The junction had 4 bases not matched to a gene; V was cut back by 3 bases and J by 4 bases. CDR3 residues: CASSFLAGEYEQYF. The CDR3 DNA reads TGTGCCAGCAGCTTCTTAGCGGGGGAGTACGAGCAGTACTTC.

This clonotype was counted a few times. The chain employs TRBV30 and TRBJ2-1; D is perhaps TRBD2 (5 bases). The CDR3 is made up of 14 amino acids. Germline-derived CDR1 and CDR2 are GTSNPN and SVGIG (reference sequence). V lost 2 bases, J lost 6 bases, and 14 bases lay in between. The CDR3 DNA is TGTGCCTGGAGTACCCCCGCGCGGGTCAATGAGCAGTTCTTC. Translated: CAWSTPARVNEQFF.

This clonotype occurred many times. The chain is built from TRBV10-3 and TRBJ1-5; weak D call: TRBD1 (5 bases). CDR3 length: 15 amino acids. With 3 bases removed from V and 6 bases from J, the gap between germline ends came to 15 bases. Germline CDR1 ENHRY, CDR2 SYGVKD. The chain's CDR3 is CAISDSGWIGQPQHF. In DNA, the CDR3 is TGTGCCATCAGTGATTCAGGGTGGATCGGTCAGCCCCAGCATTTT.